These 30 T cell receptor beta chains originate from one sample sequenced in a study of blood T cell repertoires in COVID-19. Assay used: immunoSEQ multiplex PCR; TCRdb lists only in-frame clones, some missing. The data contain about 370,000 clones, approximately 89% of them singletons. What was sequenced was PBMCs or T cells enriched from blood (not recorded which). All receptors derive from a woman younger than 45 who had recovered from COVID-19.

The CDR3 nucleotides are TGCGCCAGCAAGCGACTAGCGGGCACAGATACGCAGTATTTT. Its protein product is CASKRLAGTDTQYF. The chain employs TRBV5-1 and TRBJ2-3; TRBD2 agrees at 9 bases. The CDR3 loop spans 14 amino acids. Germline CDR1 and CDR2: SGHRS and YFSETQ. Losses at the gene ends were 6 bases for V and 1 base for J; bases not matched to a gene: 3.

This chain joins TRBV6-5 and TRBJ2-7, with 8 nucleotides matching TRBD2. The CDR3 sequence is 14 residues long. CDR1 is MNHEY, CDR2 SVGAGI, per germline. Losses at the gene ends were 6 bases for V and 0 bases for J; bases not matched to a gene: 4. CDR3 coding DNA: TGTGCCAGCAGGACCGGGACTAGCTCCTACGAGCAGTACTTC. Its translation is CASRTGTSSYEQYF.

V usage is TRBV27 and J usage is TRBJ1-3; the D is unclear. The CDR3 runs 14 residues. Between the trimmed V and J ends, which lost 2 bases and 1 base, there was a span of 6 bases. Germline V gives CDR1 MNHEY, CDR2 SMNVEV (reference sequence). The CDR3 DNA reads TGTGCCAGCAGTTTACGGGGTTCTGGAAACACCATATATTTT. The encoded protein is CASSLRGSGNTIYF.

The rearrangement joins TRBV11-2 to TRBJ2-1; 7 bases match TRBD2. The CDR3 has 16 residues. Germline CDR1 reads SGHAT; CDR2 reads FQNNGV. With 5 bases clipped from V and 12 bases from J, the junction kept 19 bases outside the gene matches. In DNA, the CDR3 is TGTGCCAGCAGCCCCCTCGGGGAGGGCTCAACCTCTGGGCAGTTCTTC. It codes for CASSPLGEGSTSGQFF.

The chain carries TRBV5-1 and TRBJ1-2, with TRBD1 matching over 7 bases. This CDR3 is built from 12 residues. J was trimmed by 5 bases and V by 7 bases; bases with no gene match: 5. Germline assignment: CDR1 SGHRS and CDR2 YFSETQ. CDR3 coding DNA: TGCGCCAGCGGGGGACAGAATTATGGCTACACCTTC. Amino acids: CASGGQNYGYTF.

The chain has TRBV6-5 and TRBJ1-5, with D hard to call. Germline CDR1 reads MNHEY; CDR2 reads SVGAGI. V was pared by 4 bases and J by 4 bases, with 17 bases between. This CDR3 has 16 residues. CDR3 sequence reads: CASSFRVGPGNQPQHF. In nucleotides, the CDR3 is TGTGCCAGCAGTTTTCGCGTAGGGCCGGGGAATCAGCCCCAGCATTTT.

This sequence joins TRBV19 and TRBJ1-5; unclear D gene. Germline assignment: CDR1 LNHDA and CDR2 SQIVND (reference sequence). The CDR3 is made up of 13 amino acids. Trimming stripped 5 bases from V and 7 bases from J, with 12 bases between. The CDR3 reads CASSRGNRQPQHF. CDR3 sequence (DNA): TGTGCCAGTAGTCGAGGTAATCGGCAGCCCCAGCATTTT.

This rearrangement joins TRBV5-8 to TRBJ1-6; D is unresolved. Trimming removed 0 bases from V and 10 bases from J, with 5 bases in between. The CDR3 covers 12 residues. Germline lookup yields CDR1 SGHTS and CDR2 YDEGEE. In DNA, the CDR3 is TGTGCCAGCAGCTTGGTAGCATCACCCCTCCACTTT. This gives the protein CASSLVASPLHF.

The V call is TRBV28, the J call TRBJ1-6; 9 bases fit TRBD1. Germline loops: CDR1 MDHEN, CDR2 SYDVKM. J gave up 10 bases and V 8 bases, and 9 bases lay outside the gene matches. This CDR3 spans 14 amino acids. The CDR3 sequence is CASGLDRGESPLHF. The CDR3 DNA follows: TGTGCCAGCGGCCTGGACAGGGGAGAGTCACCCCTCCACTTT.

The J gene is TRBJ2-2, the V gene TRBV2, with TRBD2 identical over 7 bases. This CDR3 is 14 amino acids long. CDR1 is SNHLY and CDR2 is FYNNEI in the germline V gene. V shed 6 bases, J shed 2 bases, and the junction held 3 bases outside the gene matches. CDR3: CASRGTINTGELFF. The CDR3, as DNA: TGTGCCAGCAGGGGGACTATAAACACCGGGGAGCTGTTTTTT.

The chain's CDR3 is CASSLGGRVPYEQYF. CDR3 DNA sequence: TGTGCCAGCAGCTTAGGCGGCAGGGTTCCCTACGAGCAGTACTTC. The V call is TRBV7-9, the J call TRBJ2-7; possible D gene TRBD1, 5 bases. CDR3 length: 15 residues. V was clipped by 1 base and J by 2 bases, with 12 bases between them. CDR1 is SEHNR and CDR2 is FQNEAQ in the germline V gene (reference sequence).

The chain combines TRBV5-5 with TRBJ1-6, with 9 bases aligning to TRBD1. This CDR3 is built from 14 residues. CDR1 SGHKS and CDR2 YYEKEE come from the germline V gene (reference sequence). With V trimmed by 5 bases and J by 10 bases, 7 bases remained unmatched. CDR3 bases: TGTGCCAGCAGTCCCGGGACAGGGAAATCACCCCTCCACTTT. This translates into CASSPGTGKSPLHF. Full variable domain (rest looked up from reference TRBV5-5 and TRBJ1-6): DAGVTQSPTHLIKTRGQQVTLRCSPISGHKSVSWYQQVLGQGPQFIFQYYEKEERGRGNFPDRFSARQFPNYSSELNVNALLLGDSALYLCASSPGTGKSPLHFGNGTRLTVT.

This chain links TRBV5-8 with TRBJ2-3, with 8 bases lining up with TRBD1. The CDR3 loop spans 15 amino acids. In germline, CDR1 is SGHTS, CDR2 YDEGEE. The V gene end was trimmed by 4 bases and the J gene end by 3 bases; junction bases not matched to a gene: 7. The CDR3 bases are TGTGCCAGCAGCGCGACAGGGGCGGGTACAGATACGCAGTATTTT. Its translation is CASSATGAGTDTQYF.

This chain joins TRBV27 and TRBJ1-6; D gene uncertain. Germline CDR1 MNHEY, CDR2 SMNVEV (reference sequence). Trimming removed 11 bases from V and 0 bases from J, with 20 bases in between. This CDR3 has 17 amino acids. The CDR3 DNA is TGTGCCGCACTTCCCCCTAGGGAGAGCTCCTATAATTCACCCCTCCACTTT. Residues: CAALPPRESSYNSPLHF.

The chain recombines TRBV25-1 with TRBJ2-7, with 8 bases lining up with TRBD1. The ends lost 6 bases at V and 5 bases at J; junction bases unmatched: 12. Germline CDR1 MGHDK, CDR2 SYGVNS. The CDR3 is made up of 15 amino acids. Written as DNA, the CDR3 is TGTGCCAGCAGGGGGACAGGCGACTTAGTGGACGAGCAGTACTTC. Its translation is CASRGTGDLVDEQYF.

The chain employs TRBV6-1 and TRBJ1-5, with 8 bases fitting TRBD1. The germline CDR1 and CDR2 sequences are MNHNS and SASEGT. CDR3 size: 19 residues. Unmatched junction bases numbered 12, after V lost 2 bases and J lost 0 bases. For the CDR3, the DNA is TGTGCCAGCAGTGAAAAAATACCGGGACAGGTCCTTAGCAATCAGCCCCAGCATTTT. Protein product: CASSEKIPGQVLSNQPQHF.

The rearrangement uses TRBV7-2 and TRBJ2-2, with D possibly TRBD1 on 6 matching bases. The CDR3 is made up of 15 amino acids. The germline gives CDR1 SGHTA, CDR2 FQGNSA. With 1 base removed from V and 1 base from J, the gap between germline ends came to 7 bases. CDR3 bases: TGTGCCAGCAGCTTAGGGACAGTGAACACCGGGGAGCTGTTTTTT. Translation: CASSLGTVNTGELFF. Variable domain in full (rest from reference TRBV7-2 and TRBJ2-2): GAGVSQSPSNKVTEKGKDVELRCDPISGHTALYWYRQSLGQGLEFLIYFQGNSAPDKSGLPSDRFSAERTGGSVSTLTIQRTQQEDSAVYLCASSLGTVNTGELFFGEGSRLTVL.

V and J are TRBV24-1 and TRBJ1-2, with TRBD1 matching over 8 bases. The CDR3 has 11 amino acids. V was clipped by 10 bases and J by 7 bases; unmatched bases: 4. Per the germline V gene, CDR1 is KGHDR and CDR2 is SFDVKD. CDR3 nucleotide sequence: TGTGCCACTGAACAGGGGGGTGGCTACACCTTC. This codes for CATEQGGGYTF.

The chain couples TRBV5-4 to TRBJ1-3, with 12 bases lining up with TRBD1. The germline V gene encodes CDR1 SGHNT and CDR2 YYREEE (reference sequence). V was pared by 6 bases and J by 4 bases, with 8 bases of the junction left unmatched. The CDR3 has 16 amino acids. The CDR3, as DNA: TGTGCCAGCAAACCGGGACAGGGGGCGCCAGGAAACACCATATATTTT. This translates into CASKPGQGAPGNTIYF.

The chain combines TRBV10-1 with TRBJ1-2; 7 bases align to TRBD1. The CDR3 contains 13 residues. Germline loops: CDR1 WNHNN, CDR2 SYGVQD (reference sequence). The V and J ends lost 5 bases and 4 bases, in that order; junction bases with no gene match: 4. As DNA, the CDR3 is TGCGCCAGCAGTCCGACAGGGATCTATGGCTACACCTTC. The encoded protein is CASSPTGIYGYTF.

The J gene is TRBJ2-1, the V gene TRBV20-1; D unclear. V lost 6 bases, J lost 7 bases, and 7 bases lay in between. The CDR3 contains 10 residues. CDR1 is DFQATT, CDR2 SNEGSKA, per germline (reference sequence). The CDR3 nucleotides read TGCAGTGCCCCGGTGAATGAGCAGTTCTTC. Translation gives CSAPVNEQFF.

Written as DNA, the CDR3 is TGTGCCAGCACCAAGGAGGGACAGGGTTTCACTGAAGCTTTCTTT. Encoded protein: CASTKEGQGFTEAFF. The chain joins TRBV21-1 to TRBJ1-1; the D call TRBD1 from the table was never checked on the DNA. TRBV21-1 is a recognized pseudogene. This CDR3 region has 15 residues.

The chain recombines TRBV7-9 with TRBJ2-5; D is possibly TRBD2 (6 bases). Germline assignment: CDR1 SEHNR and CDR2 FQNEAQ (reference sequence). V was trimmed by 1 base and J by 5 bases, leaving 11 bases between them. The CDR3 is 14 residues long. CDR3 sequence: CASSLEAGFETQYF. The DNA of the CDR3 is TGTGCCAGCAGCTTAGAGGCGGGATTTGAGACCCAGTACTTC.

The chain employs TRBV4-2 and TRBJ2-7; 9 bases line up with TRBD2. CDR3 length: 16 amino acids. Germline V gene sequence: CDR1 LGHNA, CDR2 YNFKEQ. Losses at the gene ends were 3 bases for V and 2 bases for J; bases not matched to a gene: 8. Here the CDR3 reads CASSQVASGDAYEQYF. The CDR3 DNA sequence: TGTGCCAGCAGCCAGGTAGCTAGCGGGGACGCCTACGAGCAGTACTTC.

This chain links TRBV18 with TRBJ2-5; D is possibly TRBD2 (5 bases). The CDR3 length is 13 residues. Germline values: CDR1 KGHSH, CDR2 LQKENI. The ends were cut back, 3 bases at V and 4 bases at J, with 9 bases in the middle. Written as DNA, the CDR3 is TGTGCCAGCTCACCGGTCCGGGGAGAGACCCAGTACTTC. It encodes CASSPVRGETQYF.

This chain uses TRBV19 with TRBJ1-6; 12 positions match TRBD1. V dropped 4 bases and J dropped 7; count of bases not matched to a gene: 8. Germline V gene sequence: CDR1 LNHDA, CDR2 SQIVND (reference sequence). The CDR3 loop spans 17 amino acids. CDR3 amino acids: CASSTGGTGGRNSPLHF. The CDR3 coding sequence is TGTGCCAGTAGTACAGGAGGGACAGGGGGCCGCAATTCACCCCTCCACTTT.

This clone has more than one count but fewer than ten. This chain links TRBV6-5 with TRBJ2-7; 8 bases line up with TRBD1. Germline loops: CDR1 MNHEY, CDR2 SVGAGI. Trimming cost V 5 bases and J 5 bases; bases outside gene matches: 8. CDR3 size: 14 residues. DNA for the CDR3: TGTGCCAGCAGTCGACGGACAGGGTTCCACGAGCAGTACTTC. The encoded protein is CASSRRTGFHEQYF.

The J gene is TRBJ1-1, the V gene TRBV19, with D possibly being TRBD1 (5 bases). Germline-derived CDR1 and CDR2 are LNHDA and SQIVND (reference sequence). This CDR3 region has 14 residues. The V end lost 4 bases, the J end lost 1 base, and 10 bases lay between the germline ends. CDR3 sequence reads: CASSRSRENTEAFF. DNA for the CDR3: TGTGCCAGTAGTAGGTCCAGGGAGAACACTGAAGCTTTCTTT.

The V call is TRBV6-5, the J call TRBJ1-2; the D is unclear. V was cut by 10 bases and J by 4 bases, with 16 bases left in between. Looked up from germline, CDR1 is MNHEY and CDR2 is SVGAGI. The CDR3 has 13 amino acids. This CDR3 is CAIRGGRTYGYTF. The DNA of the CDR3 is TGTGCCATCCGGGGAGGTCGGACCTATGGCTACACCTTC.

This chain joins TRBV27 and TRBJ2-7; possible D gene TRBD2, 7 bases. Trimming shortened V by 8 bases and J by 3 bases, and 17 bases separated the two germline ends. Germline V lookup: CDR1 MNHEY, CDR2 SMNVEV (reference sequence). The CDR3 consists of 14 residues. The CDR3 protein is CASGMRGGVYEQYF. The CDR3, as DNA: TGTGCCAGCGGTATGAGGGGGGGCGTCTACGAGCAGTACTTC.